Listed here are 10 T cell receptor beta chains from one sample, sequenced in a study of shared T cell receptors in the human thymus. Method: immunoSEQ multiplex PCR; TCRdb's copy keeps in-frame clones and lacks some. The profile shows 600,000 to 900,000 clones, 70% to 90% of them singletons. This same sample was also taken into another study, of human thymus T cells.

The specimen was thymocytes. The receptors derive from a girl less than two years old with a congenital heart defect.

The genes are TRBV5-8 and TRBJ2-5, with D uncertain. Germline CDR1 SGHTS, CDR2 YDEGEE. This CDR3 comprises 16 residues. The germline V and J ends were trimmed by 0 bases and 1 base, with 13 bases remaining between them. CDR3 residues: CASSLGVGNSQETQYF. The CDR3 nucleotides are TGTGCCAGCAGCTTGGGGGTGGGCAATTCCCAAGAGACCCAGTACTTC.

The J gene is TRBJ1-2, the V gene TRBV5-6; D ambiguous. This CDR3 has 12 amino acids. Trimming removed 0 bases from V and 3 bases from J, with 3 bases in between. CDR1 and CDR2 (germline): SGHDT, YYEEEE. The CDR3 spells CASSLADYGYTF. The CDR3 DNA is TGTGCCAGCAGCTTGGCAGACTATGGCTACACCTTC.

The chain is built from TRBV10-3 and TRBJ1-2; a weak D match, TRBD1 (6 bases). The germline CDR1 and CDR2 sequences are ENHRY and SYGVKD. V lost 6 bases and J 9 bases, leaving 20 bases between the germline ends. The CDR3 contains 14 residues. The CDR3 protein is CAIRQNTGPLSYTF. CDR3 sequence (DNA): TGTGCCATCAGACAGAATACAGGGCCGCTAAGCTACACCTTC.

The chain joins TRBV18 to TRBJ2-7; D is unresolved. V lost 1 base and J 2 bases, leaving 6 bases between the germline ends. Germline values: CDR1 KGHSH, CDR2 LQKENI. The CDR3 is made up of 13 amino acids. CDR3 DNA: TGTGCCAGCTCACCACGAGGCGCCTACGAGCAGTACTTC. Translated: CASSPRGAYEQYF.

The rearrangement uses TRBV6-5 and TRBJ1-2; D perhaps matches TRBD1 (6 bases). V shed 6 bases and J shed 4 bases, with 15 bases lying between them. Per the germline V gene, CDR1 is MNHEY and CDR2 is SVGAGI. The CDR3 runs to 14 residues. The CDR3 loop reads CASREGGSFYGYTF. The CDR3 coding sequence is TGTGCCAGCAGAGAAGGGGGTTCCTTCTATGGCTACACCTTC.

The J gene is TRBJ2-7, the V gene TRBV10-3; 7 bases line up with TRBD1. This CDR3 region has 14 residues. With 4 bases clipped from V and 2 bases from J, the junction kept 5 bases outside the gene matches. CDR1 and CDR2 from the germline V gene are ENHRY and SYGVKD. Here the CDR3 DNA reads TGTGCCATCAGTGCCAGACAGGGCCCCTACGAGCAGTACTTC. Encoded protein: CAISARQGPYEQYF.

This rearrangement joins TRBV12-5 to TRBJ2-7, with 7 bases that match TRBD2. Unmatched junction bases numbered 9, after V lost 6 bases and J lost 4 bases. This CDR3 has 14 amino acids. Germline values: CDR1 LGHNT, CDR2 FRNRAP. The CDR3 bases are TGTGCTAGTGGCCTGCGGGGGTTTGATTACGAGCAGTACTTC. This translates into CASGLRGFDYEQYF.

The chain combines TRBV27 with TRBJ1-2, with TRBD1 as a possible D gene (6 bases). V gave up 2 bases and J gave up 7 bases, with 17 bases separating them. The CDR3 consists of 15 residues. Germline CDR1 reads MNHEY; CDR2 reads SMNVEV (reference sequence). The chain's CDR3 is CASSLAGGPVVGYTF. Written as DNA, the CDR3 is TGTGCCAGCAGTTTAGCCGGGGGGCCTGTGGTTGGCTACACCTTC.

CDR3 region: CASSVPRGKNTEAFF. The CDR3 DNA reads as TGTGCCAGCAGTGTTCCGAGGGGGAAAAACACTGAAGCTTTCTTT. This chain joins TRBV6-1 and TRBJ1-1; possible D gene TRBD1, 6 bases. The CDR3 is made up of 15 amino acids. Trimming cost V 4 bases and J 2 bases, with 14 bases left between them. Germline CDR1 is MNHNS and CDR2 is SASEGT.

This clone was recorded once. The chain joins TRBV9 to TRBJ1-1; 9 bases map to TRBD1. Germline trimming cut 7 bases from V and 7 bases from J; bases unmatched to any gene: 11. Germline values: CDR1 SGDLS, CDR2 YYNGEE. The length of the CDR3 is 14 residues. The CDR3 DNA reads as TGTGCCAGCGGGGCTCCGGGACAGGGCCTTGAAGCTTTCTTT. Protein sequence: CASGAPGQGLEAFF.